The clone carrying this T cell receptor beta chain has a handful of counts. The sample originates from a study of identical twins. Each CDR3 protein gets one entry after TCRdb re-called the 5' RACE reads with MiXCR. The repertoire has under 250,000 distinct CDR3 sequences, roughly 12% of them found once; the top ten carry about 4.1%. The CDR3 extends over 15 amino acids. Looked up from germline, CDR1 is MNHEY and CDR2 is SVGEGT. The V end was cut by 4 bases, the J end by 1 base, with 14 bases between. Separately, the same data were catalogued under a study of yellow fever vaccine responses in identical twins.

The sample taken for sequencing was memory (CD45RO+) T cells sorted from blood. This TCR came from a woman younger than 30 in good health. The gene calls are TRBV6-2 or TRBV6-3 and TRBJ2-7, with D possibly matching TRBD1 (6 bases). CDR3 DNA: TGTGCCAGCAGTTTCACGGACAGAAGTTCCTACGAGCAGTACTTC. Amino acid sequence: CASSFTDRSSYEQYF.